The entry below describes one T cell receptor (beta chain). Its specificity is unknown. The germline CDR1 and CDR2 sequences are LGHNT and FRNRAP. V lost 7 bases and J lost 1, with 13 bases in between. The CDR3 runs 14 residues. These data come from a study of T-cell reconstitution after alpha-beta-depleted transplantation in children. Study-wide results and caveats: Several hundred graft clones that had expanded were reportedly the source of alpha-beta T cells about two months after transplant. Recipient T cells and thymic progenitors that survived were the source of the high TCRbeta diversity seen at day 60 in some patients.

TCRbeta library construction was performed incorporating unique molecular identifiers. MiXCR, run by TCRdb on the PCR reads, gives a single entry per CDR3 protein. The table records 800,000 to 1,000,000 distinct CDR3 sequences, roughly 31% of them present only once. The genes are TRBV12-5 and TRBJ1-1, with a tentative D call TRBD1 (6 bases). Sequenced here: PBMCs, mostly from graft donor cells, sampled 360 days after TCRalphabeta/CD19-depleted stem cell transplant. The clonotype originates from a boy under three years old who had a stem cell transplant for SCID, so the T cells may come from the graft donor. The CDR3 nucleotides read TGTGCTAGTGTAACCGGGGGGCAGAACACTGAAGCTTTCTTT. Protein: CASVTGGQNTEAFF. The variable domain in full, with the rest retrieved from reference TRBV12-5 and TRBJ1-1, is DARVTQTPRHKVTEMGQEVTMRCQPILGHNTVFWYRQTMMQGLELLAYFRNRAPLDDSGMPKDRFSAEMPDATLATLKIQPSEPRDSAVYFCASVTGGQNTEAFFGQGTRLTVV.